This T cell receptor beta chain was captured in a study of cytomegalovirus exposure and HLA in healthy donors. Study summary: The roughly 130 validation repertoires, a later analysis reported, used the same platform as the 600 to 700 repertoires from the first cohort.

Germline V gene lookup returns CDR1 MDHEN and CDR2 SYDVKM. V was clipped by 5 bases and J by 0 bases; unmatched bases: 5. CDR3 length equals 15 residues. Findings of the study overall: Among the CMV-associated chains, three were confirmed in vitro as specific for CMV antigens. Most TCR sequences were seen very rarely across donors, but some public TCRs occurred in many.

To note about this clone: Its antigen is not known.

The repertoire was sequenced with immunoSEQ multiplex PCR; TCRdb's copy has only in-frame clones and lacks some. The sample comprises 280,000 or so clones, roughly 90% of which are singletons, and approximately 0.9% rests with the top ten. The source is a woman aged 18-35 years in good health and CMV-seronegative. The sample comprised PBMCs. The V gene is TRBV28, the J gene TRBJ2-7; 9 bases align to TRBD1. CDR3 region: CASSLGTGSSYEQYF. The CDR3, as DNA: TGTGCCAGCAGTCTAGGGACAGGGAGCTCCTACGAGCAGTACTTC.